A single sample gave rise to the 4 T cell receptor beta chains below, sequenced in a study of T-cell memory formation after mild COVID-19. One entry per CDR3 protein results from TCRdb running MiXCR on the 5' RACE reads. This repertoire shows some 120,000 distinct CDR3 sequences, 16% found once; its top ten account for approximately 15%. Sample: PBMCs or a T cell subset sorted from them (not recorded which). These TCRs come from an adult woman who had mild COVID-19 (a few samples of this study predate the infection). Cell type and time point are not known.

The rearrangement joins TRBV5-1 to TRBJ2-5; tentative D call: TRBD2 (5 bases). V shed 1 base and J shed 1 base, with 11 bases lying between them. Germline lookup yields CDR1 SGHRS and CDR2 YFSETQ. This CDR3 spans 15 amino acids. The CDR3 region is CASSLLIGGQETQYF. The CDR3 DNA reads TGCGCCAGCAGCTTGTTGATTGGAGGCCAAGAGACCCAGTACTTC.

This clonotype was counted a few times. The chain links TRBV3-1 to TRBJ2-7; tentative D call: TRBD2 (5 bases). V gave up 6 bases and J gave up 6 bases, with 18 bases separating them. Per the germline V gene, CDR1 is LGHDT and CDR2 is YNNKEL (reference sequence). The CDR3 is made up of 14 amino acids. The CDR3 loop is CASSRARAPVEQYF. The CDR3 bases are TGTGCCAGCAGTCGGGCGAGGGCCCCCGTCGAGCAGTACTTC.

This clonotype has just a few counts. The rearrangement uses TRBV2 and TRBJ2-5; 10 bases are a match to TRBD1. CDR1 and CDR2 from the germline V gene are SNHLY and FYNNEI. The V segment lost 4 bases and the J segment 5 bases; nucleotides outside the gene matches: 4. This CDR3 is 14 amino acids long. The CDR3 DNA follows: TGTGCCAGCAGTGGACAGGGGGCATGGGAGACCCAGTACTTC. Translating gives CASSGQGAWETQYF. The full variable domain, its missing parts supplied by reference TRBV2 and TRBJ2-5, is EPEVTQTPSHQVTQMGQEVILRCVPISNHLYFYWYRQILGQKVEFLVSFYNNEISEKSEIFDDQFSVERPDGSNFTLKIRSTKLEDSAMYFCASSGQGAWETQYFGPGTRLLVL.

Only a few counts were recorded for this clonotype. The V gene is TRBV7-9, the J gene TRBJ2-5, with a tentative D call TRBD2 (6 bases). There are 14 residues in the CDR3. Between the trimmed V and J ends, which lost 3 bases and 5 bases, there was a span of 13 bases. Germline CDR1 reads SEHNR; CDR2 reads FQNEAQ (reference sequence). CDR3 loop: CASSFSGLKETQYF. In DNA, the CDR3 is TGTGCCAGCAGCTTTTCGGGACTGAAGGAGACCCAGTACTTC.